Following are 17 T cell receptor beta chains from one sample sequenced in a study of shared clonotypes between healthy human individuals. TCRdb keeps only in-frame clones here, not all; method: immunoSEQ multiplex PCR. The sample records roughly 450,000 clones, about four fifths being singletons. Sequences were obtained from PBMCs. The receptors shown here come from a woman between 35 and 50 years old in good health. Some clones in this sample may be carry-over from other donors' samples.

The J gene is TRBJ2-7, the V gene TRBV7-2; tentative D call: TRBD1 (6 bases). The CDR3 runs to 15 residues. The ends were cut back, 5 bases at V and 3 bases at J, with 17 bases in the middle. In germline, CDR1 is SGHTA, CDR2 FQGNSA. CDR3 protein: CASSQVQGSDYEQYF. The CDR3 nucleotides are TGTGCCAGCAGCCAAGTTCAGGGGTCGGACTACGAGCAGTACTTC.

V and J are TRBV7-8 and TRBJ2-5, with 14 bases fitting TRBD2. The CDR3 spans 16 residues. The germline gives CDR1 SGHVS, CDR2 FQNEAQ. V gave up 5 bases and J gave up 7 bases; unmatched junction bases: 9. CDR3 DNA: TGTGCCAGCAGCCGCGGGGGACTAGCGGGAGATTCGACCCAGTACTTC. This translates into CASSRGGLAGDSTQYF.

This clone showed up just a few times. The chain employs TRBV2 and TRBJ1-5, with a tentative D call TRBD1 (6 bases). Germline CDR1 and CDR2: SNHLY and FYNNEI. CDR3 length: 13 amino acids. Trimming stripped 8 bases from V and 1 base from J, with 9 bases between. Here the CDR3 reads CASHRGSNQPQHF. CDR3 DNA: TGTGCCAGCCATAGGGGGAGCAATCAGCCCCAGCATTTT.

Note on this clone: This may arise from a read error, as a much more abundant clone is one base away. The chain uses TRBV4-2 and TRBJ2-3; unclear D gene. Germline V gene data show CDR1 as LGHNA and CDR2 as YNFKEQ. The CDR3 covers 15 residues. The DNA for the CDR3 is TGTGCCAGCAACCAAGATCTGCGCCTCACAGATACGCAGTATTTT. As protein: CASNQDLRLTDTQYF.

The chain couples TRBV23-1 to TRBJ2-3; D ambiguous. TRBV23-1 is an ORF; its function is uncertain. V was trimmed by 2 bases and J by 2 bases, leaving 5 bases between them. CDR3 length: 13 residues. The CDR3 is CASSQDLTDTQYF. In nucleotides, the CDR3 is TGCGCCAGCAGTCAAGACCTCACAGATACGCAGTATTTT.

The genes are TRBV7-3 and TRBJ2-1; 7 bases map to TRBD1. The junction had 5 bases not matched to a gene; V was cut back by 3 bases and J by 6 bases. Germline V gene data show CDR1 as SGHTA and CDR2 as FQGTGA. The CDR3 totals 14 residues. CDR3: CASSLGTASNEQFF. As DNA, the CDR3 is TGTGCCAGCAGCTTGGGGACAGCTTCCAATGAGCAGTTCTTC.

V is TRBV7-9 and J is TRBJ1-2; D ambiguous. Between the trimmed V and J ends, which lost 3 bases and 2 bases, there was a span of 19 bases. The germline gives CDR1 SEHNR, CDR2 FQNEAQ (reference sequence). CDR3 length: 17 residues. CDR3 sequence reads: CASSFGVDITENYGYTF. The CDR3 DNA follows: TGTGCCAGCAGCTTCGGGGTTGACATAACCGAAAACTATGGCTACACCTTC. Using reference TRBV7-9 and TRBJ1-2 for the parts outside the CDR3, the full variable domain is DTGVSQNPRHKITKRGQNVTFRCDPISEHNRLYWYRQTLGQGPEFLTYFQNEAQLEKSRLLSDRFSAERPKGSFSTLEIQRTEQGDSAMYLCASSFGVDITENYGYTFGSGTRLTVV.

This chain connects TRBV21-1 to TRBJ2-7; the table's TRBD1 call for D was not verified on the DNA. TRBV21-1 is described as a pseudogene. The CDR3 sequence is 15 residues long. CDR3 in amino acids: CASSTPGQAAYEQYF. Here the CDR3 DNA reads TGTGCCAGCAGCACCCCGGGACAGGCGGCCTACGAGCAGTACTTC.

This sequence joins TRBV30 and TRBJ2-3; D call uncertain. The CDR3 sequence is 15 residues long. The V end lost 1 base, the J end lost 0 bases, and 11 bases lay between the germline ends. CDR1 and CDR2 (germline): GTSNPN, SVGIG (reference sequence). CDR3 in DNA: TGTGCCTGGAGTGAGGCACCCCTAAGCACAGATACGCAGTATTTT. This gives the protein CAWSEAPLSTDTQYF.

This chain connects TRBV9 to TRBJ1-1; D unresolved. Looked up from germline, CDR1 is SGDLS and CDR2 is YYNGEE. V gave up 4 bases and J gave up 1 base, with 11 bases separating them. This CDR3 comprises 14 residues. The CDR3 DNA sequence: TGTGCCAGCAGCTTCGTAGTTGGGAACACTGAAGCTTTCTTT. Its translation is CASSFVVGNTEAFF.

There are many counts of this clone. CDR3 bases: TGTGCCTGGAGTGGTGGTGACAATCAGCCCCAGCATTTT. Encoded protein: CAWSGGDNQPQHF. The rearrangement links TRBV30 to TRBJ1-5, with no clear D. The CDR3 runs to 13 residues. Germline lookup yields CDR1 GTSNPN and CDR2 SVGIG (reference sequence). V was cut by 1 base and J by 3 bases, with 7 bases left in between.

J is TRBJ1-1 and V is TRBV27; 7 bases match TRBD1. The CDR3 extends over 15 amino acids. CDR1 and CDR2 (germline): MNHEY, SMNVEV (reference sequence). V trimming: 3 bases; J trimming: 4 bases; junction bases outside the gene matches: 8. The chain's CDR3 is CASSFRQGGITEAFF. CDR3 DNA: TGTGCCAGCAGTTTCCGACAGGGTGGGATCACTGAAGCTTTCTTT.

This chain uses TRBV7-9 with TRBJ2-5; D gene uncertain. CDR3 length equals 12 residues. Germline assignment: CDR1 SEHNR and CDR2 FQNEAQ (reference sequence). V lost 3 bases, J lost 4 bases, and 6 bases lay in between. CDR3 DNA: TGTGCCAGCAGCTTGGCTTTAGAGACCCAGTACTTC. This encodes CASSLALETQYF.

CDR3 protein: CASSHNRGASSYEQYF. The CDR3 nucleotides read TGTGCCAGCAGCCACAACAGGGGGGCTAGCTCCTACGAGCAGTACTTC. The rearrangement uses TRBV11-2 and TRBJ2-7, with 8 bases identical to TRBD1. CDR3 length: 16 amino acids. CDR1 and CDR2 (germline): SGHAT, FQNNGV. V gave up 5 bases and J gave up 0 bases; unmatched junction bases: 9.

This clone has only one observation. The chain employs TRBV28 and TRBJ2-2, with D perhaps matching TRBD1 or TRBD2 (6 bases each). Per the germline V gene, CDR1 is MDHEN and CDR2 is SYDVKM. Trimming removed 2 bases from V and 1 base from J, with 8 bases in between. The CDR3 has 15 residues. The CDR3 here is CASSLAGQNTGELFF. Here the CDR3 DNA reads TGTGCCAGCAGTTTAGCGGGACAGAACACCGGGGAGCTGTTTTTT.

This chain connects TRBV11-2 to TRBJ2-2; D is possibly TRBD2 (6 bases). Germline V gene lookup returns CDR1 SGHAT and CDR2 FQNNGV. Trimming shortened V by 6 bases and J by 1 base, and 12 bases separated the two germline ends. CDR3 length equals 15 residues. The CDR3 region is CASSSGGWNTGELFF. Written as DNA, the CDR3 is TGTGCCAGCAGTTCAGGAGGGTGGAACACCGGGGAGCTGTTTTTT.

The V gene is TRBV5-4, the J gene TRBJ2-3; 7 bases map to TRBD1. The junction had 3 bases not matched to a gene; V was cut back by 3 bases and J by 2 bases. The CDR3 has 14 amino acids. CDR1 is SGHNT and CDR2 is YYREEE in the germline V gene (reference sequence). The CDR3 coding sequence is TGTGCCAGCAGCTCGGGACAGCACACAGATACGCAGTATTTT. It yields the protein CASSSGQHTDTQYF. Using reference TRBV5-4 and TRBJ2-3 for the parts outside the CDR3, the full variable domain is ETGVTQSPTHLIKTRGQQVTLRCSSQSGHNTVSWYQQALGQGPQFIFQYYREEENGRGNFPPRFSGLQFPNYSSELNVNALELDDSALYLCASSSGQHTDTQYFGPGTRLTVL.